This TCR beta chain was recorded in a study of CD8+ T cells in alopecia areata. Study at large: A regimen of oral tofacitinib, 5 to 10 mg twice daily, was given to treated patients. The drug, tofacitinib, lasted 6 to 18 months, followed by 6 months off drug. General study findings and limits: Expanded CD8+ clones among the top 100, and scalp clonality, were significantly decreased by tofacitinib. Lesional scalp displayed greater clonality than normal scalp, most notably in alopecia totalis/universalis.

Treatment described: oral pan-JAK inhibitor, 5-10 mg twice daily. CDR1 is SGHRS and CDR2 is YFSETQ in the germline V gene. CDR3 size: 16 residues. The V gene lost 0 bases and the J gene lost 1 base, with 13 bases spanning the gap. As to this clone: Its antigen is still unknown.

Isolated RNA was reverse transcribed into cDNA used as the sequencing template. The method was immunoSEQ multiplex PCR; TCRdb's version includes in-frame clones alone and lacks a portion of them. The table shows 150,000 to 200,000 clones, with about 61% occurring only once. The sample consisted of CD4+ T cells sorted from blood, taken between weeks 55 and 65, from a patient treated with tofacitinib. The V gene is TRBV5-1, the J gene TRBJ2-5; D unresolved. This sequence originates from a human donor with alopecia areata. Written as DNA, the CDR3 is TGCGCCAGCAGCTTGGGGTCGGTGGCAGCCCAAGAGACCCAGTACTTC. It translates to CASSLGSVAAQETQYF.